The present TCR beta chain was sequenced within a study of CD8+CD57+ T cells in acquired aplastic anemia. The study profiled TCR beta VDJ and CDR3 using genomic DNA as template. TCRdb redid the calling of the reads with MiXCR, one entry per CDR3 protein. The sample includes just over 400,000 distinct CDR3 sequences, approximately 70% seen only once; the top ten take approximately 3.8%. V was clipped by 3 bases and J by 2 bases, with 12 bases between them. The CDR3 extends over 14 amino acids. CDR1 is SGDLS and CDR2 is YYNGEE in the germline V gene. The rearrangement links TRBV9 to TRBJ2-7; a weak D match, TRBD2 (5 bases). Sample: sorted CD4+, CD8+, or CD8+CD57+ T cells (not recorded which) from PBMCs. This TCR was sampled from a human donor in good health, serving as a control. The CDR3 sequence: CASSGRDGAYEQYF. CDR3 DNA: TGTGCCAGCAGCGGCCGGGATGGCGCCTACGAGCAGTACTTC.